The next 28 T cell receptor beta chains were all read from a single sample in a study of blood T cell repertoires in COVID-19. Libraries were prepared by immunoSEQ multiplex PCR; TCRdb keeps only in-frame clonotypes and omits some of them. The table shows 200,000 to 250,000 clones, with roughly 83% occurring only once. Sequencing used peripheral blood. These receptors all stem from a man aged 80 or over with acute or convalescent COVID-19.

The chain has TRBV25-1 and TRBJ1-2, with D unresolved. This CDR3 is built from 12 residues. V shed 2 bases and J shed 8 bases, with 9 bases lying between them. Germline CDR1 is MGHDK and CDR2 is SYGVNS. CDR3 nucleotide sequence: TGTGCCAGCAGTGAAAACACCCGCGGCTACACCTTC. Translation: CASSENTRGYTF.

The chain joins TRBV7-9 to TRBJ1-4; D is possibly TRBD1 (5 bases). Per germline, CDR1 SEHNR and CDR2 FQNEAQ (reference sequence). CDR3 length: 15 amino acids. V was clipped by 2 bases and J by 4 bases, with 11 bases between them. CDR3 sequence: CASSLLTGGNEKLFF. CDR3 nucleotide sequence: TGTGCCAGCAGCTTACTGACCGGGGGTAATGAAAAACTGTTTTTT.

J is TRBJ1-2 and V is TRBV5-6, with TRBD1 matching over 7 bases. The CDR3 runs 16 residues. The trim removed 3 bases at V and 3 bases at J, leaving 11 bases unmatched. Germline assignment: CDR1 SGHDT and CDR2 YYEEEE. CDR3 residues: CASSWGQGGRDYGYTF. The DNA of the CDR3 is TGTGCCAGCAGCTGGGGCCAGGGGGGCAGAGACTATGGCTACACCTTC.

The chain couples TRBV6-1 to TRBJ2-1; D gene unclear. This CDR3 spans 17 amino acids. Looked up from germline, CDR1 is MNHNS and CDR2 is SASEGT. Trimming pared 4 bases from V and 0 bases from J, leaving 16 bases between. CDR3 DNA: TGTGCCAGCAGTGGGTTTCTGGCCGAAACCTCCTACAATGAGCAGTTCTTC. The encoded protein is CASSGFLAETSYNEQFF.

This chain joins TRBV19 and TRBJ2-7, with D perhaps TRBD2 (5 bases). The V gene's germline CDR1 is LNHDA and CDR2 SQIVND (reference sequence). Trimming pared 4 bases from V and 3 bases from J, leaving 13 bases between. This CDR3 has 14 amino acids. The CDR3 reads CASSTGAGYYEQYF. The CDR3 region has the DNA TGTGCCAGTAGTACGGGCGCGGGCTACTACGAGCAGTACTTC.

This clone was seen a handful of times. The chain recombines TRBV7-4 with TRBJ1-5; D uncertain. Germline CDR1 reads SGHVT; CDR2 reads SQSDAQ. The CDR3 is 15 amino acids. V lost 5 bases to trimming and J lost 6 bases, with 17 bases between them. Written as DNA, the CDR3 is TGTGCCAGCAGCCCTGTCCCCAGAATGGCTCAGCCCCAGCATTTT. Translation: CASSPVPRMAQPQHF. The full variable domain, in which reference TRBV7-4 and TRBJ1-5 provide the parts outside the CDR3, is GAGVSQSPRYKVAKRGRDVALRCDSISGHVTLYWYRQTLGQGSEVLTYSQSDAQRDKSGRPSGRFSAERPERSVSTLKIQRTEQGDSAVYLCASSPVPRMAQPQHFGDGTRLSIL.

V usage is TRBV2 and J usage is TRBJ2-2; 10 bases match TRBD1. The CDR3 runs to 15 residues. Germline-derived CDR1 and CDR2 are SNHLY and FYNNEI. Germline trimming cut 5 bases from V and 5 bases from J; bases unmatched to any gene: 5. DNA for the CDR3: TGTGCCAGCAGTTACGGACAGGGGGGAACCGGGGAGCTGTTTTTT. Translation: CASSYGQGGTGELFF.

The chain is built from TRBV6-5 and TRBJ1-6; TRBD1 is a possible D gene (6 bases). Deletions cut 7 bases from V and 5 bases from J, with 12 bases between. The CDR3 is 14 residues long. From germline, CDR1 is MNHEY and CDR2 SVGAGI. The DNA of the CDR3 is TGTGCCAGCACCCGGGACACAGATAATTCACCCCTCCACTTT. Protein sequence: CASTRDTDNSPLHF.

In regard to this clone: This specimen includes other DNA sequences encoding the same CDR3. This chain links TRBV20-1 with TRBJ1-1, with D unclear. From germline, CDR1 is DFQATT and CDR2 SNEGSKA (reference sequence). V shed 1 base and J shed 3 bases, with 3 bases lying between them. The CDR3 totals 11 residues. The CDR3 is CSARADTEAFF. The CDR3 nucleotides are TGCAGTGCTAGAGCCGACACTGAAGCTTTCTTT.

The chain uses TRBV29-1 and TRBJ2-2, with a possible D match to TRBD2 (5 bases). CDR1 is SQVTM and CDR2 is ANQGSEA in the germline V gene. The CDR3 totals 14 residues. The V and J ends lost 7 bases and 1 base respectively, with 13 bases between them. DNA of the CDR3: TGCAGCGCTACATCGGGGAGGAACACCGGGGAGCTGTTTTTT. Translated: CSATSGRNTGELFF.

This rearrangement joins TRBV11-3 to TRBJ1-1; D ambiguous. Germline V gene lookup returns CDR1 SGHNT and CDR2 YENEEA. Between the trimmed V and J ends, which lost 6 bases and 4 bases, there was a span of 15 bases. The CDR3 extends over 14 amino acids. The CDR3 region is CASRNSASGTEAFF. The CDR3 DNA reads as TGTGCCAGCAGGAATTCAGCCTCAGGCACTGAAGCTTTCTTT.

This rearrangement joins TRBV19 to TRBJ2-5, with 10 nucleotides matching TRBD2. Germline lookup yields CDR1 LNHDA and CDR2 SQIVND (reference sequence). With V trimmed by 3 bases and J by 5 bases, 9 bases remained unmatched. This CDR3 has 16 amino acids. DNA of the CDR3: TGTGCCAGTAGTATTGCTAGCGGGGGCAGCGGGGAGACCCAGTACTTC. Amino acids: CASSIASGGSGETQYF.

The chain joins TRBV28 to TRBJ1-2; D may be TRBD1 (6 bases). Trimming stripped 7 bases from V and 5 bases from J, with 14 bases between. Per germline, CDR1 MDHEN and CDR2 SYDVKM. This CDR3 region has 13 residues. The CDR3 loop reads CASTLDRTYGYTF. CDR3 in DNA: TGTGCCAGCACCCTTGACAGGACTTATGGCTACACCTTC.

This chain joins TRBV29-1 and TRBJ1-2; the D gene is possibly TRBD1 (5 bases). The V and J ends lost 4 bases and 1 base respectively, with 7 bases between them. The CDR3 totals 12 residues. The germline CDR1 and CDR2 sequences are SQVTM and ANQGSEA. The CDR3 DNA reads TGCAGCGTTGCGGGGGGTAACTATGGCTACACCTTC. Amino acid sequence: CSVAGGNYGYTF.

This chain uses TRBV27 with TRBJ2-7, with D perhaps TRBD1 (6 bases). In germline, CDR1 is MNHEY, CDR2 SMNVEV (reference sequence). Trimming shortened V by 2 bases and J by 3 bases, and 8 bases separated the two germline ends. This CDR3 region has 13 residues. The CDR3 loop is CASSLTQGYEQYF. Written as DNA, the CDR3 is TGTGCCAGCAGTTTAACACAGGGCTACGAGCAGTACTTC.

The chain has TRBV2 and TRBJ1-4; D remains ambiguous. The V end was cut by 7 bases, the J end by 0 bases, with 3 bases between. The CDR3 consists of 12 residues. CDR1 and CDR2 from the germline V gene are SNHLY and FYNNEI. This CDR3 reads CASTATNEKLFF. CDR3 bases: TGTGCCAGCACAGCAACTAATGAAAAACTGTTTTTT.

The chain employs TRBV6-2 or TRBV6-3 and TRBJ1-5, with D unclear. The V end lost 0 bases, the J end lost 2 bases, and 11 bases lay between the germline ends. This CDR3 has 16 residues. Germline CDR1 reads MNHEY; CDR2 reads SVGEGT. The CDR3 sequence: CASSYSPRAGNQPQHF. Written as DNA, the CDR3 is TGTGCCAGCAGTTACTCGCCCCGAGCGGGCAATCAGCCCCAGCATTTT.

The chain combines TRBV16 with TRBJ1-1, with 7 bases that match TRBD1. Trimming removed 4 bases from V and 0 bases from J; junction bases left unmatched: 8. The germline V gene has CDR1 KGHSY and CDR2 FQNENV. This CDR3 region has 16 residues. DNA for the CDR3: TGTGCCAGCAGCCCTAAGGACAGGAGATTGAACACTGAAGCTTTCTTT. It yields the protein CASSPKDRRLNTEAFF.

The genes are TRBV28 and TRBJ2-1, with 7 bases fitting TRBD2. V dropped 2 bases and J dropped 2; count of bases not matched to a gene: 6. Germline V gene sequence: CDR1 MDHEN, CDR2 SYDVKM. This CDR3 is built from 16 residues. The CDR3 DNA follows: TGTGCCAGCAGTTTAGTGGCTAGCGGACCCTACAATGAGCAGTTCTTC. It translates to CASSLVASGPYNEQFF.

This clone was detected only once. This rearrangement joins TRBV4-2 to TRBJ2-1, with 11 bases that match TRBD2. The junction had 4 bases not matched to a gene; V was cut back by 1 base and J by 8 bases. This CDR3 is built from 15 residues. The germline CDR1 and CDR2 sequences are LGHNA and YNFKEQ. The CDR3 nucleotides are TGTGCCAGCAGCCAAGGGGCACTAGCGGGGGATGAGCAGTTCTTC. As protein: CASSQGALAGDEQFF.

Written as DNA, the CDR3 is TGTGCCAGCAGTTTATCGGGGGGGTTTGAAGCTTTCTTT. Its protein is CASSLSGGFEAFF. This chain joins TRBV27 and TRBJ1-1, with D possibly TRBD1 on 5 matching bases. The CDR3 runs to 13 residues. Per the germline V gene, CDR1 is MNHEY and CDR2 is SMNVEV (reference sequence). Trimming shortened V by 0 bases and J by 7 bases, and 9 bases separated the two germline ends.

The rearrangement joins TRBV21-1 to TRBJ2-7; TRBD2 was called by the table and not checked on the DNA. TRBV21-1 is annotated as a pseudogene. The CDR3 runs to 12 residues. CDR3 bases: TGTGCCACCCTCAGCGGGGGCCACGAGCAGTACTTC. Translated, it gives CATLSGGHEQYF.

For the CDR3, the DNA is TGTGCCAGCCGAAAGGCCGGAGGGGCCGCTGGTGAGCAGTACTTC. Translation gives CASRKAGGAAGEQYF. V usage is TRBV21-1 and J usage is TRBJ2-7; the table's D call, TRBD2, has no DNA check behind it. TRBV21-1 is reported as a pseudogene. The CDR3 length is 15 residues.

This chain links TRBV19 with TRBJ1-1; D might be TRBD1 (6 bases). CDR3 length: 14 amino acids. Germline loops: CDR1 LNHDA, CDR2 SQIVND (reference sequence). Trimming took off 5 bases at V and 2 bases at J, with 12 bases between the two ends. Here the CDR3 reads CASSPGQVNTEAFF. CDR3 sequence (DNA): TGTGCCAGTAGTCCGGGACAAGTTAACACTGAAGCTTTCTTT.

The V and J genes are TRBV7-2 and TRBJ2-5, with a weak D call TRBD1 (5 bases). This CDR3 is 13 amino acids long. Trimming pared 5 bases from V and 0 bases from J, leaving 7 bases between. The V gene's germline CDR1 is SGHTA and CDR2 FQGNSA. The DNA of the CDR3 is TGTGCCAGCAGCCGGACATACCAAGAGACCCAGTACTTC. The encoded protein is CASSRTYQETQYF.

V is TRBV5-8 and J is TRBJ1-1; D is perhaps TRBD1 (5 bases). The CDR3 loop spans 12 amino acids. Trimming pared 9 bases from V and 6 bases from J, leaving 15 bases between. Germline CDR1 is SGHTS and CDR2 is YDEGEE. This CDR3 is CATLWGDSEAFF. Written as DNA, the CDR3 is TGTGCCACACTGTGGGGGGACTCTGAAGCTTTCTTT.

The chain carries TRBV5-1 and TRBJ1-4, with 8 bases that match TRBD1. CDR1 is SGHRS, CDR2 YFSETQ, per germline. The CDR3 contains 14 residues. Germline trimming cut 3 bases from V and 4 bases from J; bases unmatched to any gene: 2. For the CDR3, the DNA is TGCGCCAGCAGCTCCACAGGGGGTAATGAAAAACTGTTTTTT. Amino acids: CASSSTGGNEKLFF. The variable domain in full, with the rest retrieved from reference TRBV5-1 and TRBJ1-4, is KAGVTQTPRYLIKTRGQQVTLSCSPISGHRSVSWYQQTPGQGLQFLFEYFSETQRNKGNFPGRFSGRQFSNSRSEMNVSTLELGDSALYLCASSSTGGNEKLFFGSGTQLSVL.

The genes are TRBV19 and TRBJ1-1, with TRBD1 matching 8 bases. The CDR3 is made up of 14 amino acids. V dropped 4 bases and J dropped 1; count of bases not matched to a gene: 2. Germline V gene data show CDR1 as LNHDA and CDR2 as SQIVND (reference sequence). The CDR3 sequence: CASSSDRGNTEAFF. CDR3 coding DNA: TGTGCCAGTAGTAGCGACAGGGGGAACACTGAAGCTTTCTTT.